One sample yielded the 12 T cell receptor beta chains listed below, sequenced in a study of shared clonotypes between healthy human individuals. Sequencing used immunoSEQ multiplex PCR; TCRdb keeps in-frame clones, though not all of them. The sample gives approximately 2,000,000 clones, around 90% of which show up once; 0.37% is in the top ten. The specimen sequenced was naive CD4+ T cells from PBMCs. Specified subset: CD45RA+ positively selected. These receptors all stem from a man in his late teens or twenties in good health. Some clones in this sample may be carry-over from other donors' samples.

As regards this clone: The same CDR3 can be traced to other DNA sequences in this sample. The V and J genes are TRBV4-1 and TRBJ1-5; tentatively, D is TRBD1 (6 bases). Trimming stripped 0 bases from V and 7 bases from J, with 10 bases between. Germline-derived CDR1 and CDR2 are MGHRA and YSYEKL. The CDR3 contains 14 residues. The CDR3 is CASSQEQGDQPQHF. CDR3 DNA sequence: TGCGCCAGCAGCCAAGAACAGGGTGACCAGCCCCAGCATTTT.

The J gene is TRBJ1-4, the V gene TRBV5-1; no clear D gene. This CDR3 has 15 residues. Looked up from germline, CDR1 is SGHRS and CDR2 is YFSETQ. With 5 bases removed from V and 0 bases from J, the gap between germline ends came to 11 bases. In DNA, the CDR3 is TGCGCCAGCAGACCAGACCGTTCAACTAATGAAAAACTGTTTTTT. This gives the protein CASRPDRSTNEKLFF.

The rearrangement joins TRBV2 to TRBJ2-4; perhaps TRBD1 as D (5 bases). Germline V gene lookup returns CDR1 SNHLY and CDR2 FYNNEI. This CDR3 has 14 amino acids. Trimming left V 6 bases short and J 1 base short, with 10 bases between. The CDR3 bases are TGTGCCAGCAGCGAACAGGTCGCCAAAAACATTCAGTACTTC. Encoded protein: CASSEQVAKNIQYF.

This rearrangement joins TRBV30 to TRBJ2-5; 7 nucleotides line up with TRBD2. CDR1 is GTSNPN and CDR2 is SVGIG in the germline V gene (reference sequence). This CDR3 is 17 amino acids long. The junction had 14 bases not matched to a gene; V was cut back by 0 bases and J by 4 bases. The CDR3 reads CAWSVHVRQGGRETQYF. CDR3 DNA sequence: TGTGCCTGGAGTGTACATGTTCGGCAGGGAGGGAGAGAGACCCAGTACTTC.

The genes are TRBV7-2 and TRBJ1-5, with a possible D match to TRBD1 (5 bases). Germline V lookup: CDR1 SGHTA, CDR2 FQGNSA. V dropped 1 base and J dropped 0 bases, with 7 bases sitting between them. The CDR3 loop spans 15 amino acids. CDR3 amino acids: CASSLGGASNQPQHF. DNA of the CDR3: TGTGCCAGCAGCTTAGGAGGGGCTAGCAATCAGCCCCAGCATTTT.

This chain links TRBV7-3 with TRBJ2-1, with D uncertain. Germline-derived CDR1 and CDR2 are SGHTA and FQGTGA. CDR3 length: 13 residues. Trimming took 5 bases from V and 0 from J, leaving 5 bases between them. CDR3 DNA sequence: TGTGCCAGCAGCGCTTCCTCCTACAATGAGCAGTTCTTC. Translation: CASSASSYNEQFF.

The CDR3 nucleotides are TGCGCCAGCAGCTCACCGCAGGGCCCCAAAGAGACCCAGTACTTC. Its translation: CASSSPQGPKETQYF. The genes are TRBV5-1 and TRBJ2-5; the D gene is possibly TRBD1 (5 bases). CDR3 size: 15 residues. The V gene lost 3 bases and the J gene lost 3 bases, with 15 bases spanning the gap. Germline values: CDR1 SGHRS, CDR2 YFSETQ.

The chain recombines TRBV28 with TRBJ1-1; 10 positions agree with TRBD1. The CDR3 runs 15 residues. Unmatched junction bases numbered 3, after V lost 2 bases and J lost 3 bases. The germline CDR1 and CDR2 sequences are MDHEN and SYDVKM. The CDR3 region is CASSLAGTGDTEAFF. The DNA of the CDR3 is TGTGCCAGCAGTTTAGCCGGGACAGGGGACACTGAAGCTTTCTTT.

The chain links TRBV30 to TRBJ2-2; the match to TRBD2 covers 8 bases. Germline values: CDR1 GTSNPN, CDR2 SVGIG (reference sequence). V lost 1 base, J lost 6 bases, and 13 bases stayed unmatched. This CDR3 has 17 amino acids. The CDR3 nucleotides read TGTGCCTGGAGTGCTTTAACCCGGGGGGGTTGGTCCGGGGAGCTGTTTTTT. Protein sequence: CAWSALTRGGWSGELFF.

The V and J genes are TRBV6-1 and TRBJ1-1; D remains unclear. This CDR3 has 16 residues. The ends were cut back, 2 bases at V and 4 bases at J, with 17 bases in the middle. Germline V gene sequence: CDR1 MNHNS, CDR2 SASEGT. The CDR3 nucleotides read TGTGCCAGCAGTGAAAATGATCTGGGGTTTGGCACTGAAGCTTTCTTT. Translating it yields CASSENDLGFGTEAFF.

CDR3 residues: CASSFVAGAVSGELFF. CDR3 in DNA: TGTGCCAGCAGCTTTGTTGCGGGAGCAGTTTCCGGGGAGCTGTTTTTT. The chain links TRBV7-9 to TRBJ2-2, with 7 bases lining up with TRBD2. The trim removed 3 bases at V and 6 bases at J, leaving 10 bases unmatched. Germline assignment: CDR1 SEHNR and CDR2 FQNEAQ (reference sequence). There are 16 residues in the CDR3. The full variable domain, its missing parts supplied by reference TRBV7-9 and TRBJ2-2, is DTGVSQNPRHKITKRGQNVTFRCDPISEHNRLYWYRQTLGQGPEFLTYFQNEAQLEKSRLLSDRFSAERPKGSFSTLEIQRTEQGDSAMYLCASSFVAGAVSGELFFGEGSRLTVL.

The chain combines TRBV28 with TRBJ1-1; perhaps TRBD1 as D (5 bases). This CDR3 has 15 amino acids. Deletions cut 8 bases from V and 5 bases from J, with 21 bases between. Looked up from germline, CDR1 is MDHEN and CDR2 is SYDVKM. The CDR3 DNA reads TGTGCCAGCCCTTCGTCTGAGGGGCGATGGACTGAAGCTTTCTTT. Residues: CASPSSEGRWTEAFF.